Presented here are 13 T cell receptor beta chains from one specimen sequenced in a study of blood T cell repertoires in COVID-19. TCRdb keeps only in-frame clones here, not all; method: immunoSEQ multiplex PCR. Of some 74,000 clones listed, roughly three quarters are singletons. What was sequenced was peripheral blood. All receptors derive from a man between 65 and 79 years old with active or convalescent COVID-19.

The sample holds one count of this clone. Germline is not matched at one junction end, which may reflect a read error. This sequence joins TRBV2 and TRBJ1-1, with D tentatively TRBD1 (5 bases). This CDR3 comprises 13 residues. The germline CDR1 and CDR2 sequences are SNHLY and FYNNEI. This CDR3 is CASSEDSITEAFF. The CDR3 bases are TGTGCCAGCAGCGAAGACAGTATCACTGAAGCTTTCTTT.

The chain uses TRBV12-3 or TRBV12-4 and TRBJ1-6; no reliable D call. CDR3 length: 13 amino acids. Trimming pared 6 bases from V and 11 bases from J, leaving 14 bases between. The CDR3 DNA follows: TGTGCCAGCAGCCGCGAGGTTGAGACACCCCTCCACTTT. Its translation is CASSREVETPLHF.

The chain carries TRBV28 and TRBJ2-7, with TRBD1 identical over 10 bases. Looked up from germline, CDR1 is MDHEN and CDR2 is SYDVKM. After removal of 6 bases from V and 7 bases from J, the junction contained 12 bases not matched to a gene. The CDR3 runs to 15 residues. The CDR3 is CASRTPGQGPLEQYF. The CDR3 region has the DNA TGTGCCAGCAGAACCCCGGGACAGGGGCCCTTAGAGCAGTACTTC.

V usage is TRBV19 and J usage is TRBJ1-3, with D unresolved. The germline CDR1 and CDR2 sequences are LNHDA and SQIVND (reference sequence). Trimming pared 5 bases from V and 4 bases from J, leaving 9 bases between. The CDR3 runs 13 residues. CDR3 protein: CASSPTAGNTIYF. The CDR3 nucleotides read TGTGCCAGTAGTCCGACTGCCGGAAACACCATATATTTT.

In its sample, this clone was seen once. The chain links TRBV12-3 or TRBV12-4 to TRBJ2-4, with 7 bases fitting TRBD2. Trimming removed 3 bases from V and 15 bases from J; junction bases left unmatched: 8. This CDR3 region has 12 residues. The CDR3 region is CASSLGGIIWYF. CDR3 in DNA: TGTGCCAGCAGTTTGGGGGGGATTATTTGGTACTTC.

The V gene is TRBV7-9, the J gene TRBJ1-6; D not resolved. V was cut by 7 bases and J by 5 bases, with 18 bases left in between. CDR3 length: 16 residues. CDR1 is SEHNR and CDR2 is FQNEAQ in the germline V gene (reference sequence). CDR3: CASKIYTDWNNSPLHF. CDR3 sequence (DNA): TGTGCCAGCAAAATCTACACAGATTGGAATAATTCACCCCTCCACTTT. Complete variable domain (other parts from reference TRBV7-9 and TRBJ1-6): DTGVSQNPRHKITKRGQNVTFRCDPISEHNRLYWYRQTLGQGPEFLTYFQNEAQLEKSRLLSDRFSAERPKGSFSTLEIQRTEQGDSAMYLCASKIYTDWNNSPLHFGNGTRLTVT.

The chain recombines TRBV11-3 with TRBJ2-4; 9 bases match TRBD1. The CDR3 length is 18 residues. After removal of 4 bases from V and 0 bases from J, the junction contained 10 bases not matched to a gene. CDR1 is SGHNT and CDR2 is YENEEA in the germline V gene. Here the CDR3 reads CASSYERGQGIAKNIQYF. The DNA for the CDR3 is TGTGCCAGCAGCTACGAGAGAGGACAGGGGATAGCCAAAAACATTCAGTACTTC. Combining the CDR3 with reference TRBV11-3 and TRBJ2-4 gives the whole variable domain EAGVVQSPRYKIIEKKQPVAFWCNPISGHNTLYWYLQNLGQGPELLIRYENEEAVDDSQLPKDRFSAERLKGVDSTLKIQPAELGDSAVYLCASSYERGQGIAKNIQYFGAGTRLSVL.

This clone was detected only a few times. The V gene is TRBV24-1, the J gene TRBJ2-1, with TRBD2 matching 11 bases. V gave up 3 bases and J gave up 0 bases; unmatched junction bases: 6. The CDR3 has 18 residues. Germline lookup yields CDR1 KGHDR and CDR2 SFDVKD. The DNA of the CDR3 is TGTGCCACCAGTGATCCAACTAGCGGGGGTAGCTCCTACAATGAGCAGTTCTTC. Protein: CATSDPTSGGSSYNEQFF.

The CDR3: CASSYQGGNQPQHF. CDR3 nucleotides: TGTGCCAGCAGTTACCAGGGTGGGAATCAGCCCCAGCATTTT. The chain couples TRBV6-5 to TRBJ1-5, with a possible D match to TRBD1 (5 bases). The CDR3 has 14 amino acids. Germline V lookup: CDR1 MNHEY, CDR2 SVGAGI. Trimming cost V 2 bases and J 4 bases, with 9 bases left between them.

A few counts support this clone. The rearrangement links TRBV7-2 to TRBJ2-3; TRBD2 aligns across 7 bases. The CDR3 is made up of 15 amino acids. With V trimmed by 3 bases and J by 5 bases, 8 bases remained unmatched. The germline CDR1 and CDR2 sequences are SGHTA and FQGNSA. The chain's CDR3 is CASSFYGGLQDTQYF. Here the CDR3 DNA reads TGTGCCAGCAGCTTTTACGGGGGGTTGCAAGATACGCAGTATTTT.

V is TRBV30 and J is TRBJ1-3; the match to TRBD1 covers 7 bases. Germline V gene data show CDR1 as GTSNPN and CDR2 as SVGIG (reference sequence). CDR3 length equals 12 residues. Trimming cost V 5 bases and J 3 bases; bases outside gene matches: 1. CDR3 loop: CAWRDSGNTIYF. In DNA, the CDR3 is TGTGCCTGGCGGGACAGTGGAAACACCATATATTTT.

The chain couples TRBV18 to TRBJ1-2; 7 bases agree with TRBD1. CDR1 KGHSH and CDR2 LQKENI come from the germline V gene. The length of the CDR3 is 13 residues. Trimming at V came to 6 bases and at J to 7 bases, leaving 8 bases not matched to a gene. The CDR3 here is CASSSEGAGGYTF. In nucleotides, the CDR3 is TGTGCCAGCTCGTCGGAGGGGGCGGGTGGCTACACCTTC.

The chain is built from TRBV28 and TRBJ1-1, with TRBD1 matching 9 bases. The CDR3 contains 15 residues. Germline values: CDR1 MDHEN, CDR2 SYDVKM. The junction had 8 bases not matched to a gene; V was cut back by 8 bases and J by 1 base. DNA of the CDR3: TGTGCCAGCGGCCGGGACAGGGCGGGGAACACTGAAGCTTTCTTT. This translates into CASGRDRAGNTEAFF. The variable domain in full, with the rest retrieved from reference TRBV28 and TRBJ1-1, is DVKVTQSSRYLVKRTGEKVFLECVQDMDHENMFWYRQDPGLGLRLIYFSYDVKMKEKGDIPEGYSVSREKKERFSLILESASTNQTSMYLCASGRDRAGNTEAFFGQGTRLTVV.